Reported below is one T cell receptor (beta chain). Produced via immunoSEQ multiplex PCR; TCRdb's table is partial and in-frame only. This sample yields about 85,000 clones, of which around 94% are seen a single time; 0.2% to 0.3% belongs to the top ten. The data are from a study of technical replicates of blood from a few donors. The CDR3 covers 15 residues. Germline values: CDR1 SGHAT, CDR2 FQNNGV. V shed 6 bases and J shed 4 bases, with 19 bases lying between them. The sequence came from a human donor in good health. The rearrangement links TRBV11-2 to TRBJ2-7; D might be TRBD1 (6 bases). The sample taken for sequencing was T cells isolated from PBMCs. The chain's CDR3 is CASRRIRGITYEQYF. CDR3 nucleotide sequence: TGTGCCAGCAGGCGTATCAGGGGAATTACTTACGAGCAGTACTTC. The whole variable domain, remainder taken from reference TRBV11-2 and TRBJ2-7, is EAGVAQSPRYKIIEKRQSVAFWCNPISGHATLYWYQQILGQGPKLLIQFQNNGVVDDSQLPKDRFSAERLKGVDSTLKIQPAKLEDSAVYLCASRRIRGITYEQYFGPGTRLTVT.